This T cell receptor beta chain was identified during a study of T cell changes during pregnancy in multiple sclerosis. With regard to this clone: A read error may account for a junction end that differs from germline.

Libraries were prepared by immunoSEQ multiplex PCR; TCRdb keeps only in-frame clonotypes and omits some of them. The table has some 60,000 clones, roughly nine tenths seen once. The receptor was derived from a female donor in good health, enrolled as a control in a pregnancy study. The source was peripheral blood, collected in the first trimester of pregnancy.

CDR3 DNA: TGTGCCAGCAGTTTTGAGACAGCTATTCCTCTCCCCGCCTTC. Translation gives CASSFETAIPLPAF. The chain joins TRBV28 to TRBJ1-2, with D perhaps TRBD1 (5 bases). CDR3 length equals 14 residues. In germline, CDR1 is MDHEN, CDR2 SYDVKM.